Listed below are T cell receptor beta chains from one sample, sequenced in a study of blood T cell repertoires in COVID-19. Generated by immunoSEQ multiplex PCR, the TCRdb table keeps only in-frame clones and is missing some. Among about 270,000 clones listed, more than 75% were seen once. The sequenced sample consisted of PBMCs or T cells enriched from blood (not recorded which). The receptors come from a woman aged 60-70 years in a cohort exposed to, infected with or recovered from COVID-19 (not recorded which). Each CDR3 is given with its conserved first and last residue. A D gene is named only where the DNA matches it firmly. Only some rows state a clone size, as once, few, many or a class for expanded clones.

size,D,J,V,CDR3,DNA
-,TRBD1,TRBJ1-4,TRBV9,CASSVRQGGTEKLFF,TGTGCCAGCAGCGTCCGACAGGGAGGAACTGAAAAACTGTTTTTT
-,-,TRBJ1-2,TRBV7-2,CASSLDQNVWSGYTF,TGTGCCAGCAGCTTAGACCAGAATGTGTGGAGCGGCTACACCTTC
-,-,TRBJ2-4,TRBV2,CASSERVAKNIQYF,TGTGCCAGCAGTGAAAGAGTAGCCAAAAACATTCAGTACTTC
-,-,TRBJ1-1,TRBV7-3,CASSSGVVTEAFF,TGTGCCAGCAGCTCGGGGGTAGTCACTGAAGCTTTCTTT
-,TRBD2,TRBJ2-3,TRBV5-4,CASSPRTSGATDTQYF,TGTGCCAGCAGCCCCAGGACTAGCGGGGCTACAGATACGCAGTATTTT
-,TRBD1,TRBJ1-6,TRBV7-2,CASSAGTGGTSPLHF,TGTGCCAGCAGCGCCGGGACAGGGGGCACTTCACCCCTCCACTTT
-,-,TRBJ1-2,TRBV4-1,CASSQSAAAAYGYTF,TGCGCCAGCAGCCAATCGGCGGCGGCGGCCTATGGCTACACCTTC
-,TRBD1,TRBJ1-5,TRBV7-8,CASSSPGTDNQPQHF,TGTGCCAGCAGCTCCCCCGGGACAGATAATCAGCCCCAGCATTTT
-,-,TRBJ2-1,TRBV11-2,CASSLEGYLAAELSYNEQFF,TGTGCCAGCAGCTTAGAAGGGTATTTAGCGGCGGAGCTCTCCTACAATGAGCAGTTCTTC
-,-,TRBJ1-2,TRBV5-6,CASSLVGADYGYTF,TGTGCCAGCAGCTTGGTAGGGGCGGACTATGGCTACACCTTC
-,TRBD2,TRBJ2-2,TRBV14,CASSQPFGLAGGELFF,TGTGCCAGCAGCCAACCTTTCGGACTAGCGGGAGGGGAGCTGTTTTTT
-,TRBD1,TRBJ2-7,TRBV29-1,CSVERDRGYEQYF,TGCAGCGTTGAGCGGGACAGGGGCTACGAGCAGTACTTC
few,TRBD2,TRBJ2-3,TRBV7-3,CASSLEGSGRAAGTQYF,TGTGCCAGCAGCTTAGAAGGAAGCGGGAGGGCCGCGGGAACGCAGTATTTT
-,TRBD1,TRBJ1-3,TRBV5-6,CASSKDRGRNTIYF,TGTGCCAGCAGCAAAGACAGGGGTCGAAACACCATATATTTT
-,TRBD1,TRBJ1-3,TRBV18,CASSKSTGTSSGNTIYF,TGTGCCAGCTCAAAGTCGACAGGGACCTCCTCTGGAAACACCATATATTTT
-,TRBD1,TRBJ2-7,TRBV5-5,CASSLRGTGMTYEQYF,TGTGCCAGCAGCTTGAGGGGGACAGGTATGACCTACGAGCAGTACTTC
-,TRBD2,TRBJ2-1,TRBV14,CASSPAGVLSYNEQFF,TGTGCCAGCAGCCCGGCGGGGGTCCTCTCCTACAATGAGCAGTTCTTC
few,-,TRBJ1-6,TRBV5-6,CASSMSLGQANSPLHF,TGTGCCAGCAGCATGTCCCTGGGTCAGGCGAATTCACCCCTCCACTTT
-,TRBD2,TRBJ2-1,TRBV28,CASRRLARGEKVEQFF,TGTGCCAGCAGGAGACTAGCGAGAGGGGAGAAGGTTGAGCAGTTCTTC
-,-,TRBJ1-2,TRBV5-4,CASSRRTPGDYGYTF,TGTGCCAGCAGCCGCCGGACGCCGGGGGACTATGGCTACACCTTC
-,-,TRBJ2-5,TRBV2,CASSVLSQAETQYF,TGTGCCAGCAGTGTTCTCTCACAGGCAGAGACCCAGTACTTC
-,TRBD1,TRBJ1-2,TRBV7-9,CASSGLRTGIPNYGYTF,TGTGCCAGCAGCGGTCTACGGACAGGGATTCCTAACTATGGCTACACCTTC
-,TRBD2,TRBJ2-7,TRBV4-3,CASSQRLAGGHEQYF,TGCGCCAGCAGCCAAAGATTAGCGGGAGGCCACGAGCAGTACTTC
-,TRBD1,TRBJ2-1,TRBV11-3,CASSPGTVTYNEQFF,TGTGCCAGCAGTCCCGGGACAGTGACCTACAATGAGCAGTTCTTC
-,-,TRBJ2-7,TRBV14,CASSQVSVPSYEQYF,TGTGCCAGCAGCCAAGTATCCGTCCCCTCCTACGAGCAGTACTTC
-,-,TRBJ2-3,TRBV29-1,CSVEARQSTDTQYF,TGCAGCGTTGAGGCCCGACAGAGCACAGATACGCAGTATTTT
-,-,TRBJ1-2,TRBV24-1,CATSDSRGYTF,TGTGCCACCAGTGATTCTCGTGGCTACACCTTC
-,-,TRBJ2-2,TRBV2,CASRGGAMGELFF,TGTGCCAGCAGGGGCGGGGCGATGGGGGAGCTGTTTTTT
-,TRBD2,TRBJ2-2,TRBV5-1,CASSSDSGNPGELFF,TGCGCCAGCAGCTCCGATAGCGGGAACCCCGGGGAGCTGTTTTTT
many,-,TRBJ2-1,TRBV24-1,CATSDFAARGSSSYNEQFF,TGTGCCACCAGTGATTTTGCCGCCAGAGGATCGAGCTCCTACAATGAGCAGTTCTTC
-,TRBD1,TRBJ1-5,TRBV15,CATSRAGGPDNQPQHF,TGTGCCACCAGCAGAGCAGGGGGCCCTGACAATCAGCCCCAGCATTTT
-,TRBD1,TRBJ1-1,TRBV30,CAWTQGVGTEAFF,TGTGCCTGGACGCAGGGGGTTGGCACTGAAGCTTTCTTT
-,TRBD1,TRBJ2-7,TRBV28,CASSRPTGISYEQYF,TGTGCCAGCAGTCGACCGACAGGGATCTCCTACGAGCAGTACTTC
-,TRBD1,TRBJ2-7,TRBV6-5,CASSYRDSAYEQYF,TGTGCCAGCAGTTACCGGGACAGCGCATACGAGCAGTACTTC
-,-,TRBJ1-5,TRBV28,CASIGRPRQPQHF,TGTGCCAGCATCGGGAGACCTCGTCAGCCCCAGCATTTT
-,-,TRBJ2-5,TRBV21-1,CASSKKRYGRARQETQYF,TGTGCCAGCAGCAAAAAGCGTTACGGCAGGGCGAGACAAGAGACCCAGTACTTC
-,-,TRBJ2-3,TRBV7-3,CASGLRLRTDTQYF,TGTGCCTCTGGTCTCAGGTTACGCACAGATACGCAGTATTTT
-,TRBD2,TRBJ2-1,TRBV6-2/TRBV6-3,CASSPTSQSYNEQFF,TGTGCCAGCAGCCCGACTAGCCAATCCTACAATGAGCAGTTCTTC
few,TRBD1,TRBJ2-2,TRBV11-2,CASSSDRVATGELFF,TGTGCCAGCAGTTCGGACAGGGTGGCCACCGGGGAGCTGTTTTTT
-,-,TRBJ2-3,TRBV3-1/TRBV3-2,CASSQREKQYF,TGTGCCAGCAGCCAGCGGGAAAAGCAGTATTTT
-,TRBD2,TRBJ2-7,TRBV20-1,CSASSGRVYEQYF,TGCAGTGCTAGTAGCGGGAGGGTATACGAGCAGTACTTC
-,TRBD2,TRBJ2-3,TRBV7-3,CASSPHGASGAEYTQYF,TGTGCCAGCAGCCCTCACGGGGCTAGCGGGGCCGAGTATACGCAGTATTTT
-,TRBD1,TRBJ1-2,TRBV5-6,CASSETGENLYGYTF,TGTGCCAGCAGCGAGACAGGGGAGAATCTATATGGCTACACCTTC
-,TRBD2,TRBJ2-1,TRBV5-4,CASSSWTSVYNEQFF,TGTGCCAGCAGCTCCTGGACTAGCGTCTACAATGAGCAGTTCTTC